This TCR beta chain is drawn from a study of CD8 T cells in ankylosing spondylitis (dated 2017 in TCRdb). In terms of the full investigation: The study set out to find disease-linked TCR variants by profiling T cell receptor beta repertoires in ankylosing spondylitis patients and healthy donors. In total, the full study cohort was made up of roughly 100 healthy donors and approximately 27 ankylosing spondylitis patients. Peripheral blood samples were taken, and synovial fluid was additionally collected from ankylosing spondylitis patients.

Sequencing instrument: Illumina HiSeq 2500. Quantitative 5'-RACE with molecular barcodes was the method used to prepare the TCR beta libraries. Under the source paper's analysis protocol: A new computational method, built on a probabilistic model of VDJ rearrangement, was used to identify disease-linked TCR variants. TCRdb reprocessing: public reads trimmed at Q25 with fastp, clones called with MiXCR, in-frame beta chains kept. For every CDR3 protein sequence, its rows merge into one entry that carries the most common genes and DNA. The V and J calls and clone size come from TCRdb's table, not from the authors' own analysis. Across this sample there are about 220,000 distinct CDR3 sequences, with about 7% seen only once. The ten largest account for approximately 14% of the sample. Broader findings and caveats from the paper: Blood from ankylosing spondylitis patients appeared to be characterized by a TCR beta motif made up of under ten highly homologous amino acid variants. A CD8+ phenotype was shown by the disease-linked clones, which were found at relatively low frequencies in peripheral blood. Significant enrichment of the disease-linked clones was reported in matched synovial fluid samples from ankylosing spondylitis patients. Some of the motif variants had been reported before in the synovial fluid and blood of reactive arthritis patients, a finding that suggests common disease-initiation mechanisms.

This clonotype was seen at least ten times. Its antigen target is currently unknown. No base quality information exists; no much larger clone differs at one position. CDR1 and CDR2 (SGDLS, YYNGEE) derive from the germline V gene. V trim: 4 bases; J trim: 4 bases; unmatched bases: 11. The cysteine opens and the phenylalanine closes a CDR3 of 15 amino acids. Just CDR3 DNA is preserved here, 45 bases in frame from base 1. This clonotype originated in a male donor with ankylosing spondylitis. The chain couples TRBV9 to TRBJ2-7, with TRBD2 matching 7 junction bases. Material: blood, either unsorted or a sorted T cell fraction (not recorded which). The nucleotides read TGTGCCAGCAGCCCCCGCGTACTAGCGACGTACGAGCAGTACTTC. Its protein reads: CASSPRVLATYEQYF.